This record concerns one TCR beta chain sequence. Compared with germline, one end of the junction differs, possibly owing to a read error. These data belong to a study of identical twins. Germline-derived CDR1 and CDR2 are SGHRS and YFSETQ. This CDR3 is built from 14 residues. MiXCR, applied by TCRdb to the 5' RACE reads, yields one record per CDR3 protein. This table holds around 1.7 million distinct CDR3 sequences, about 32% found once. This clonotype was obtained from a newborn girl in good health. V usage is TRBV5-1 and J usage is TRBJ1-6, with 8 nucleotides matching TRBD1. Sequenced sample: cord blood. The chain's CDR3 is CASSRTGFNSPPHF. The DNA for the CDR3 is TGCGCCAGCAGCCGGACAGGGTTCAATTCACCCCCCCACTTT.